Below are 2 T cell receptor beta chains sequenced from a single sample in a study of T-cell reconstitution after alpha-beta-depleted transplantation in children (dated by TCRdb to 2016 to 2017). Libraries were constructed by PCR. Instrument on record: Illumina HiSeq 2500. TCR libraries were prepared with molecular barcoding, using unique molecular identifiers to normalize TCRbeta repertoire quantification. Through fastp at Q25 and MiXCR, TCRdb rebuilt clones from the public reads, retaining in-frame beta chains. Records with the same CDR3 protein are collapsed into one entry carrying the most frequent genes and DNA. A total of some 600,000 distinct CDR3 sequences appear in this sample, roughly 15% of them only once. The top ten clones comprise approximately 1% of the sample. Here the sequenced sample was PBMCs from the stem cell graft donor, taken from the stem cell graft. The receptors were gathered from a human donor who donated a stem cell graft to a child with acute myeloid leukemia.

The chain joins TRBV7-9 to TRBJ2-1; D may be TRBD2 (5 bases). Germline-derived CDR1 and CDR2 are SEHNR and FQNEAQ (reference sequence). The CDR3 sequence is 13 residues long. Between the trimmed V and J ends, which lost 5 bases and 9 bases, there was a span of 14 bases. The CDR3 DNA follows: TGTGCCAGCAGCGTCTCCCGGGGTGGTGAGCAGTTCTTC. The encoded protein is CASSVSRGGEQFF.

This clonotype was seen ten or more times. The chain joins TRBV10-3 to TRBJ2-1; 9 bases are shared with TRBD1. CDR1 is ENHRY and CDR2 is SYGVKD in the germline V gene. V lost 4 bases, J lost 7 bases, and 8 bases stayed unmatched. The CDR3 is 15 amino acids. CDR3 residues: CAISGPGGQGNEQFF. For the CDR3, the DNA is TGTGCCATCAGTGGGCCAGGGGGACAGGGAAATGAGCAGTTCTTC.